A single sample gave rise to the 11 T cell receptor beta chains below, sequenced in a study of Graves' ophthalmopathy and Graves' hyperthyroidism. Amplification of the TCR beta CDR3 regions used RNA transcripts (as template). Following a first-round RT-PCR that used HTBI primers, a second-round multiplex PCR was carried out. TCRdb reprocessed the multiplex PCR reads with MiXCR, giving one entry per CDR3 protein. This sample has some 400,000 distinct CDR3 sequences, with approximately 20% found just once. Sequenced input: peripheral blood. The receptors stem from a woman under 30 with Graves' ophthalmopathy.

The rearrangement uses TRBV12-3 or TRBV12-4 and TRBJ2-5; maybe TRBD1 (6 bases). There are 14 residues in the CDR3. V gave up 4 bases and J gave up 5 bases, with 14 bases separating them. This chain's CDR3 is CASSSDRGKETQYF. The CDR3 DNA reads as TGTGCCAGCAGTTCGGACAGAGGAAAGGAGACCCAGTACTTC.

This clonotype was seen more than once but under ten times. Sequence at one end of the junction differs from germline and may be a read error. The rearrangement links TRBV2 to TRBJ2-1; D call uncertain. Germline V gives CDR1 SNHLY, CDR2 FYNNEI. The CDR3 has 10 amino acids. The CDR3 loop is CVSSVHEQFF. CDR3 DNA sequence: TGTGTCAGCAGTGTCCATGAGCAGTTCTTC.

This CDR3 reads CASSPSSKETQYF. The CDR3 DNA follows: TGTGCCAGCAGTCCTAGCAGTAAAGAGACCCAGTACTTC. J is TRBJ2-5 and V is TRBV28, with D tentatively TRBD2 (5 bases). The ends were cut back, 5 bases at V and 3 bases at J, with 10 bases in the middle. Germline V gene data show CDR1 as MDHEN and CDR2 as SYDVKM. The CDR3 spans 13 residues.

This clonotype occurred many times. V gene TRBV15 combines with J gene TRBJ1-2; D is ambiguous. V was cut by 5 bases and J by 3 bases, with 16 bases left in between. The CDR3 extends over 15 amino acids. Germline V lookup: CDR1 LNHNV, CDR2 YYDKDF (reference sequence). The CDR3 sequence: CATSGLTSGYYGYTF. CDR3 sequence (DNA): TGTGCCACCAGCGGGCTCACTTCAGGCTACTATGGCTACACCTTC. Full variable domain (missing parts from reference TRBV15 and TRBJ1-2): DAMVIQNPRYQVTQFGKPVTLSCSQTLNHNVMYWYQQKSSQAPKLLFHYYDKDFNNEADTPDNFQSRRPNTSFCFLDIRSPGLGDTAMYLCATSGLTSGYYGYTFGSGTRLTVV.

This clonotype has ten or more counts. The rearrangement uses TRBV19 and TRBJ1-2, with a tentative D call TRBD1 (5 bases). CDR3 size: 14 residues. Looked up from germline, CDR1 is LNHDA and CDR2 is SQIVND (reference sequence). V lost 3 bases and J lost 7, with 15 bases in between. The CDR3 loop is CASSITGTEGGYTF. CDR3 bases: TGTGCCAGTAGTATTACCGGGACGGAGGGTGGCTACACCTTC.

This clonotype has at least ten counts. The chain links TRBV27 to TRBJ2-4; D is unclear. V was pared by 4 bases and J by 8 bases, with 18 bases between. CDR1 and CDR2 (germline): MNHEY, SMNVEV (reference sequence). This CDR3 is built from 15 residues. The DNA of the CDR3 is TGTGCCAGCAGTTCTCTGCTGGGTATTGAGGACATTCAGTACTTC. Its translation is CASSSLLGIEDIQYF.

In regard to this clonotype: Germline and junction disagree at one end, which may indicate a read error. The chain couples TRBV6-9 to TRBJ1-1; D remains unclear. This CDR3 is 13 amino acids long. Germline loops: CDR1 MNHGY, CDR2 SVAAGI. Here the CDR3 DNA reads TGTGCCAGCAGCTATTCAAAGAACACTGAAGCTTCCTTT. Residues: CASSYSKNTEASF.

This clonotype appeared a few times. The chain is built from TRBV29-1 and TRBJ1-1, with 10 positions matching TRBD1. V shed 6 bases and J 0 bases; nucleotides not matched to a gene: 10. Germline lookup yields CDR1 SQVTM and CDR2 ANQGSEA. This CDR3 has 16 residues. The CDR3 region has the DNA TGCAGCGTAAACGGACAGGGGGGAACAATGAACACTGAAGCTTTCTTT. This encodes CSVNGQGGTMNTEAFF.

This clonotype was seen repeatedly, ten times or more. V usage is TRBV14 and J usage is TRBJ1-6, with D perhaps TRBD1 (6 bases). CDR3 length equals 15 residues. The ends were cut back, 2 bases at V and 10 bases at J, with 15 bases in the middle. Germline CDR1 and CDR2: SGHDN and FVKESK. Written as DNA, the CDR3 is TGTGCCAGCAGCCAACTCCAGGGGATAGAATCACCCCTCCACTTT. Amino acid sequence: CASSQLQGIESPLHF.

Many counts were recorded for this clonotype. V is TRBV6-1 and J is TRBJ2-7; D is undetermined. The CDR3 contains 13 residues. V gave up 6 bases and J gave up 7 bases, with 16 bases separating them. Looked up from germline, CDR1 is MNHNS and CDR2 is SASEGT. In DNA form, the CDR3 reads TGTGCCAGCAGGACGTACCCGATGGCGGAGCAGTACTTC. Translating gives CASRTYPMAEQYF.

This clonotype was recorded at least ten times. V is TRBV19 and J is TRBJ1-2; D possibly corresponds to TRBD1 (5 bases). Germline V gene lookup returns CDR1 LNHDA and CDR2 SQIVND (reference sequence). The CDR3 consists of 14 residues. The germline V and J ends were trimmed by 7 bases and 8 bases, with 20 bases remaining between them. CDR3 residues: CASTRAGTGGGYTF. CDR3 coding DNA: TGTGCCAGTACTAGGGCCGGGACTGGTGGGGGCTACACCTTC.